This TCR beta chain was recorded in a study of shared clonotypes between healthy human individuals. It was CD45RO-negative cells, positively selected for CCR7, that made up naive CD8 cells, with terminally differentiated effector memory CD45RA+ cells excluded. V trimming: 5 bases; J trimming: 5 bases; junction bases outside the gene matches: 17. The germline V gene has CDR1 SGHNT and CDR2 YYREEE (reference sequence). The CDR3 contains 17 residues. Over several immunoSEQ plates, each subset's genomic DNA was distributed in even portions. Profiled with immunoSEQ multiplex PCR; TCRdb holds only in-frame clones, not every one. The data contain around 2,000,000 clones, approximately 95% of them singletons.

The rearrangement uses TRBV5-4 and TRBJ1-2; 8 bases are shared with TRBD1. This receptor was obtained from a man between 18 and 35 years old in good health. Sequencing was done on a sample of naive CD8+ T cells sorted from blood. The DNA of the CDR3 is TGTGCCAGCAGTTACCCGCCCCTCGGACAGGGCCCGTATGGCTACACCTTC. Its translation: CASSYPPLGQGPYGYTF.